The T cell receptor beta chain under discussion was sequenced for a study of tumor-infiltrating lymphocytes in glioblastoma multiforme (dated by TCRdb to 2015 to 2018). As for the study more broadly: Whether intratumoral genomic heterogeneity fosters TIL diversity was tested through joint investigation of somatic mutations, TIL diversity and immune response activity.

Taken from cysteine to phenylalanine, the CDR3 has 12 residues. Of all the DNA, just the CDR3 is kept, 36 bases in frame from base 1. CDR1 and CDR2 were assigned from the germline V gene (reference sequence) as SEHNR and FQNEAQ. The junction shows trimming of 8 bases on V and 8 bases on J, plus 15 bases between the germline ends. Study-wide findings and limitations: Because T cells carry unequal numbers of TCR transcripts, RNA-based TCR sequencing may distort clone frequencies. Only one glioblastoma patient was included in the TCR and somatic mutation analysis, limiting generalizability. T cells were not sorted into functional subsets, and such sorting was noted by the authors as a future improvement.

TCRB libraries were built from RNA via three nested multiplex PCR rounds using a modified ARM-PCR protocol with multiple V-beta primers and a C-beta primer. Starting from about 500 ng of total RNA, TCRB-specific cDNA was synthesized using ProtoScript II Reverse Transcriptase and a C-beta primer. The description of the TCRB libraries did not include any unique molecular identifiers. In the third PCR, barcodes and adapters were added over 25 cycles with Deep VentR (exo-) polymerase, after which 250-500 bp bands were gel purified. TCRB libraries were sequenced with 250 bp paired-end reads on an Illumina HiSeq 2500. In the paper's pipeline: Trimmomatic was used to clean reads, FLASH to merge reads, MiGEC to assign V, D and J segments, and VDJtools to perform the analysis. The Shannon-Wiener diversity index, calculated using VDJtools, was used to quantify repertoire diversity. Through fastp at Q25 and MiXCR, TCRdb rebuilt clones from the public reads, retaining in-frame beta chains. Rows are unified per CDR3 protein, each entry keeping the most common DNA and genes. TCRdb's processing, not the authors', yielded these V and J calls. Here the sample has nearly 8,500 distinct CDR3 sequences; under 85% occur a single time. About half of the sample is in the top ten clones.

A note on this clonotype: It has no known antigen specificity. No base quality values were provided; no much bigger clone lies one nucleotide off.

For each of the approximately eleven tumor samples, the AllPrep DNA/RNA mini kit was used to purify genomic DNA and total RNA simultaneously. All RNA had OD 260/280 ratios above 1.9 and RNA integrity numbers above 6.5. The source material was brain tumor tissue. This receptor chain uses TRBV7-9 and TRBJ1-1; the D segment could be TRBD1, given 5 matching bases. The sequence derives from a male donor with glioblastoma. The DNA sequence is TGTGCCAGCTGCCGATGGGGGGAGGAAGCTTTCTTT. This gives the protein CASCRWGEEAFF. Where the CDR3 stops, the reference TRBV7-9 and TRBJ1-1 genes take over; the full variable domain is DTGVSQNPRHKITKRGQNVTFRCDPISEHNRLYWYRQTLGQGPEFLTYFQNEAQLEKSRLLSDRFSAERPKGSFSTLEIQRTEQGDSAMYLCASCRWGEEAFFGQGTRLTVV.